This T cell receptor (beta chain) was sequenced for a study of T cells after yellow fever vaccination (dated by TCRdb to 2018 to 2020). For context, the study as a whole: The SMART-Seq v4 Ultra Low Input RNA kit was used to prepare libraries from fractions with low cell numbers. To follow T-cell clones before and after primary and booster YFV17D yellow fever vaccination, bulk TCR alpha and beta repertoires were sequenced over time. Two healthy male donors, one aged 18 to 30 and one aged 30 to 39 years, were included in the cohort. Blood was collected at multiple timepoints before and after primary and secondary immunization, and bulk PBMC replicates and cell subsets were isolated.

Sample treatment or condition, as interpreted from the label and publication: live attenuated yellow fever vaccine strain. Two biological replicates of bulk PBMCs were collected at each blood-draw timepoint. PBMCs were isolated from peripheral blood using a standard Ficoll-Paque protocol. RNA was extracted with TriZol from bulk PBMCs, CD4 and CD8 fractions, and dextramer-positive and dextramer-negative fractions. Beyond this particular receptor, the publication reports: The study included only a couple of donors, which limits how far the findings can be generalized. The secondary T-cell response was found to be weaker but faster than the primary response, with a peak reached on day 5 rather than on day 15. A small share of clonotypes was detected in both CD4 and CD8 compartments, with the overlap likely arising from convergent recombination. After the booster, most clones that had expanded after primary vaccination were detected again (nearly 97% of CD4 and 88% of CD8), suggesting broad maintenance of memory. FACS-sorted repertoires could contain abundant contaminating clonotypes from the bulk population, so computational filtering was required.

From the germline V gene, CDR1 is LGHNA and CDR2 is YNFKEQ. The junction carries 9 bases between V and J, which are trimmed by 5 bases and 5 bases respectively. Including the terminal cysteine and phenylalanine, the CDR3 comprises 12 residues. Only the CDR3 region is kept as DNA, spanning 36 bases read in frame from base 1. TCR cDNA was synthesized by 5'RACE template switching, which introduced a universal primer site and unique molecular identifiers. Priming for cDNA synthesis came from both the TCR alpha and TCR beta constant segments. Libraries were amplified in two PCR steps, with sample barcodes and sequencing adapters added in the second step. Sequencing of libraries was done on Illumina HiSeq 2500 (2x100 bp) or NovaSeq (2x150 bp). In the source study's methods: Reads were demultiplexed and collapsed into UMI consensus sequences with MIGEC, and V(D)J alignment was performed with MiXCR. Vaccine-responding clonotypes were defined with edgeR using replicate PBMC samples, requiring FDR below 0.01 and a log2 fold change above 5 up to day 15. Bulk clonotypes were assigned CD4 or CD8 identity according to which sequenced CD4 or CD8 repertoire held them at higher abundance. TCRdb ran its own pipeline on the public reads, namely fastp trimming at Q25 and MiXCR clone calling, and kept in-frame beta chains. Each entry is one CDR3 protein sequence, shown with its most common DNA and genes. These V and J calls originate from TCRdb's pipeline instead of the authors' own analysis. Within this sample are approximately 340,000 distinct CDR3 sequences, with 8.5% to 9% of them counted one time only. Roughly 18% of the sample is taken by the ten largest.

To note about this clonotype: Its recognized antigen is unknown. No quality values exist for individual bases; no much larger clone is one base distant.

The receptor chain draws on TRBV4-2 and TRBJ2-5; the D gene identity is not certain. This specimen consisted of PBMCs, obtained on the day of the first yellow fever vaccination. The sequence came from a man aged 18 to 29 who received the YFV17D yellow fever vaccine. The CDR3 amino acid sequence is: CASSSFGETQYF. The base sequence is TGTGCCAGCAGCTCTTTTGGGGAGACCCAGTACTTC.